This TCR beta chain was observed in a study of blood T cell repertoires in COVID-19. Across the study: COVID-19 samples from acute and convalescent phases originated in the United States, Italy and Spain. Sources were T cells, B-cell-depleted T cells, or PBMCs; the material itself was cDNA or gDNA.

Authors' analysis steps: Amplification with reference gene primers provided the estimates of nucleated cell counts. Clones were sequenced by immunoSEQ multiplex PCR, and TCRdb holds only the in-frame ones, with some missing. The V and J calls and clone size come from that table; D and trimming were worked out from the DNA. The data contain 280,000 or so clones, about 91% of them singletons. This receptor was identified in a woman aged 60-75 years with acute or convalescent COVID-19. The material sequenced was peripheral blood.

The CDR3 DNA sequence: TGTGCCAGCAGCCCCTTCGGAGGTGAGCAGTTCTTC. Protein sequence: CASSPFGGEQFF. The V and J genes are TRBV7-3 and TRBJ2-1, with D possibly TRBD2 on 5 matching bases. The V end was cut by 5 bases, the J end by 9 bases, with 11 bases between. Germline V gene lookup returns CDR1 SGHTA and CDR2 FQGTGA. The CDR3 extends over 12 amino acids.